The rows below give T cell receptor beta chains drawn from one sample of a study of T-cell memory formation after mild COVID-19. In TCRdb, the 5' RACE reads were re-called with MiXCR into one record per CDR3 protein. The sample lists roughly 300,000 distinct CDR3 sequences, around 15% occurring once. Sample: PBMCs or a T cell subset sorted from them (not recorded which). The receptor source for this set is a man aged 18 to 29 who had mild COVID-19 (a few samples of this study predate the infection). Cell type and time point are not known. Both conserved end residues are part of each CDR3. A D gene is named only where the DNA matches it firmly. A clone size is listed for some rows: how often the clone was seen (once, few, many), or a class if it is expanded.

CDR3: CSVAGRPQETQYF
DNA: TGCAGCGTTGCGGGACGGCCTCAAGAGACCCAGTACTTC
D: -
size: -
J: TRBJ2-5
V: TRBV29-1

CDR3: CSALPRSTGRYEQYF
DNA: TGCAGTGCTCTCCCGAGGTCCACCGGGCGTTACGAGCAGTACTTC
D: -
size: few
J: TRBJ2-7
V: TRBV20-1

CDR3: CASSLARGSYEQYF
DNA: TGTGCCAGCAGCTTAGCCCGGGGTAGCTACGAGCAGTACTTC
D: -
size: -
J: TRBJ2-7
V: TRBV7-2

CDR3: CASSRSPQGVDTQYF
DNA: TGTGCCAGCAGTCGATCGCCTCAGGGCGTAGATACGCAGTATTTT
D: -
size: few
J: TRBJ2-3
V: TRBV12-3/TRBV12-4

CDR3: CASSQLFQNFRDSLLNTEAFF
DNA: TGCGCCAGCAGCCAGCTATTCCAGAATTTCCGGGACAGCCTTCTGAACACTGAAGCTTTCTTT
D: TRBD1
size: many
J: TRBJ1-1
V: TRBV4-1

CDR3: CASLAGGPGDTQYF
DNA: TGTGCCAGCTTAGCGGGGGGGCCAGGAGATACGCAGTATTTT
D: TRBD2
size: -
J: TRBJ2-3
V: TRBV7-2

CDR3: CASSQAGRLDYGYTF
DNA: TGTGCCAGCAGCCAAGCAGGCAGGTTGGACTATGGCTACACCTTC
D: -
size: -
J: TRBJ1-2
V: TRBV3-1

CDR3: CAWTTPNYGYTF
DNA: TGTGCCTGGACTACTCCCAACTATGGCTACACCTTC
D: -
size: -
J: TRBJ1-2
V: TRBV30

CDR3: CASSYTSGGNNEQFF
DNA: TGTGCCAGCAGTTACACTAGCGGGGGGAACAATGAGCAGTTCTTC
D: TRBD2
size: few
J: TRBJ2-1
V: TRBV6-4

CDR3: CSARAPGGYTF
DNA: TGCAGTGCTAGGGCCCCGGGAGGCTACACCTTC
D: -
size: -
J: TRBJ1-2
V: TRBV20-1

CDR3: CASSQGETEFF
DNA: TGTGCCAGCAGCCAAGGCGAGACGGAGTTCTTC
D: -
size: few
J: TRBJ2-1
V: TRBV3-1

CDR3: CASSYGTNAAEKLFF
DNA: TGTGCCAGCAGCTACGGGACAAATGCGGCTGAAAAACTGTTTTTT
D: -
size: -
J: TRBJ1-4
V: TRBV11-2

CDR3: CASSLRVQNIQYF
DNA: TGTGCCAGCAGCTTAAGGGTCCAAAACATTCAGTACTTC
D: -
size: -
J: TRBJ2-4
V: TRBV7-6

CDR3: CASSLTGPGANVLTF
DNA: TGTGCCAGCAGCTTAACAGGGCCCGGGGCCAACGTCCTGACTTTC
D: -
size: many
J: TRBJ2-6
V: TRBV7-3

CDR3: CASSLNSGGGNEQFF
DNA: TGTGCCAGCAGCCTTAATAGCGGGGGTGGCAATGAGCAGTTCTTC
D: TRBD2
size: -
J: TRBJ2-1
V: TRBV7-9

CDR3: CASSRQGNEQFF
DNA: TGTGCCAGCAGTCGACAGGGGAATGAGCAGTTCTTC
D: TRBD1
size: many
J: TRBJ2-1
V: TRBV14

CDR3: CASSQQGQSTDTQYF
DNA: TGTGCCAGCAGCCAACAAGGACAGAGCACAGATACGCAGTATTTT
D: -
size: few
J: TRBJ2-3
V: TRBV7-7

CDR3: CASSSHPDGKLHF
DNA: TGTGCCAGCAGTTCCCACCCCGACGGAAAACTCCACTTT
D: -
size: -
J: TRBJ1-6
V: TRBV6-5

CDR3: CASSQDGTHGGETQYF
DNA: TGCGCCAGCAGCCAAGACGGGACTCATGGAGGGGAGACCCAGTACTTC
D: -
size: -
J: TRBJ2-5
V: TRBV4-1

CDR3: CAWSADGYEQYF
DNA: TGTGCCTGGAGCGCCGACGGCTACGAGCAGTACTTC
D: -
size: few
J: TRBJ2-7
V: TRBV30

CDR3: CASSLNQGKLFF
DNA: TGTGCCAGCAGTTTAAATCAGGGAAAACTGTTTTTT
D: -
size: few
J: TRBJ1-4
V: TRBV12-3/TRBV12-4

CDR3: CASSLSDRVGQPQHF
DNA: TGTGCCAGCAGCTTATCCGACAGGGTCGGACAGCCCCAGCATTTT
D: TRBD1
size: once
J: TRBJ1-5
V: TRBV7-2

CDR3: CASSEGDGDTEAFF
DNA: TGTGCCAGCAGTGAAGGGGACGGGGACACTGAAGCCTTCTTT
D: -
size: -
J: TRBJ1-1
V: TRBV6-4

CDR3: CSARDLRGLTDTQYF
DNA: TGCAGTGCTAGAGATCTCCGGGGGCTCACAGATACGCAGTATTTT
D: -
size: many
J: TRBJ2-3
V: TRBV20-1

CDR3: CASSLVYGVVGASTDTQYF
DNA: TGTGCCAGCAGCTTAGTTTATGGGGTCGTGGGGGCGAGCACAGATACGCAGTATTTT
D: -
size: -
J: TRBJ2-3
V: TRBV7-8

CDR3: CSANQRGGSGANVLTF
DNA: TGCAGTGCGAACCAAAGGGGCGGCTCTGGGGCCAACGTCCTGACTTTC
D: -
size: -
J: TRBJ2-6
V: TRBV20-1

CDR3: CASSLGIYNEQFF
DNA: TGCGCCAGCAGCTTGGGGATCTACAATGAGCAGTTCTTC
D: -
size: -
J: TRBJ2-1
V: TRBV5-1

CDR3: CASSYRLGAQQPQHF
DNA: TGTGCCAGCAGTTATAGGTTAGGGGCACAGCAGCCCCAGCATTTT
D: -
size: -
J: TRBJ1-5
V: TRBV6-6

CDR3: CASSQGQWTGGYEQYF
DNA: TGCGCCAGCAGCCAAGGTCAGTGGACAGGGGGCTACGAGCAGTACTTC
D: TRBD1
size: few
J: TRBJ2-7
V: TRBV4-3

CDR3: CASSAKRTLERGEQFF
DNA: TGTGCCAGCAGCGCCAAGAGGACCCTTGAACGTGGTGAGCAGTTCTTC
D: -
size: few
J: TRBJ2-1
V: TRBV7-9

CDR3: CASSVSDQETQYF
DNA: TGTGCCAGCAGCGTATCGGACCAAGAGACCCAGTACTTC
D: -
size: few
J: TRBJ2-5
V: TRBV9

CDR3: CASSDHSPGYTF
DNA: TGTGCCAGCAGTGATCACAGCCCCGGCTACACCTTC
D: -
size: few
J: TRBJ1-2
V: TRBV6-1

CDR3: CASSPGTGGTYGYTF
DNA: TGTGCCAGCTCACCCGGGACAGGGGGGACCTATGGCTACACCTTC
D: TRBD1
size: -
J: TRBJ1-2
V: TRBV18

CDR3: CASSSYRAWDNEQFF
DNA: TGCGCCAGCAGTTCGTACAGGGCTTGGGACAATGAGCAGTTCTTC
D: -
size: -
J: TRBJ2-1
V: TRBV5-1

CDR3: CASSVDSNSPLHF
DNA: TGCGCCAGCAGCGTGGACAGTAATTCACCCCTCCACTTT
D: -
size: -
J: TRBJ1-6
V: TRBV5-1

CDR3: CASRRDRETDTQYF
DNA: TGTGCCAGCAGGCGGGACAGGGAGACAGATACGCAGTATTTT
D: TRBD1
size: few
J: TRBJ2-3
V: TRBV6-5

CDR3: CASTVRGGEATQYF
DNA: TGTGCCAGCACCGTACGGGGGGGGGAAGCTACGCAGTATTTT
D: TRBD2
size: few
J: TRBJ2-3
V: TRBV7-2

CDR3: CASSSGLTSNQPQHF
DNA: TGTGCCAGCAGCTCGGGACTAACTAGCAATCAGCCCCAGCATTTT
D: -
size: -
J: TRBJ1-5
V: TRBV11-2

CDR3: CASREGVTSDTQYF
DNA: TGTGCCAGCAGGGAAGGGGTAACCTCGGATACGCAGTATTTT
D: -
size: few
J: TRBJ2-3
V: TRBV6-5

CDR3: CASSSERAGVREQFF
DNA: TGTGCCAGCAGCTCAGAAAGAGCGGGGGTTAGGGAGCAGTTCTTC
D: TRBD2
size: -
J: TRBJ2-1
V: TRBV12-3/TRBV12-4

CDR3: CASSYRGGQFF
DNA: TGTGCCAGCAGTTACCGCGGGGGGCAGTTCTTC
D: TRBD2
size: few
J: TRBJ2-1
V: TRBV6-2/TRBV6-3

CDR3: CASSFGGQYNEQFF
DNA: TGTGCCAGCAGTTTCGGGGGCCAGTACAATGAGCAGTTCTTC
D: -
size: few
J: TRBJ2-1
V: TRBV27

CDR3: CATSGDPNQPQHF
DNA: TGTGCCACCAGCGGGGACCCTAATCAGCCCCAGCATTTT
D: -
size: -
J: TRBJ1-5
V: TRBV15

CDR3: CASSLAQNQPQHF
DNA: TGCGCCAGCAGCTTGGCCCAAAATCAGCCCCAGCATTTT
D: -
size: -
J: TRBJ1-5
V: TRBV5-1

CDR3: CASSQQGGRGDEQFF
DNA: TGCGCCAGCAGCCAGCAAGGGGGGCGGGGCGATGAGCAGTTCTTC
D: -
size: -
J: TRBJ2-1
V: TRBV4-1

CDR3: CASSLGLGAQETQYF
DNA: TGTGCCAGCAGCCTGGGCCTGGGGGCGCAGGAGACCCAGTACTTC
D: -
size: -
J: TRBJ2-5
V: TRBV27

CDR3: CASSPAGGLDEQFF
DNA: TGTGCCAGCTCACCCGCGGGGGGGCTTGATGAGCAGTTCTTC
D: TRBD2
size: many
J: TRBJ2-1
V: TRBV18

CDR3: CASSVELWDEQFF
DNA: TGTGCCAGCAGCGTAGAGCTCTGGGATGAGCAGTTCTTC
D: -
size: -
J: TRBJ2-1
V: TRBV9

CDR3: CASSVQQTGANVLTF
DNA: TGTGCCAGCAGCGTCCAGCAGACCGGGGCCAACGTCCTGACTTTC
D: -
size: few
J: TRBJ2-6
V: TRBV6-5